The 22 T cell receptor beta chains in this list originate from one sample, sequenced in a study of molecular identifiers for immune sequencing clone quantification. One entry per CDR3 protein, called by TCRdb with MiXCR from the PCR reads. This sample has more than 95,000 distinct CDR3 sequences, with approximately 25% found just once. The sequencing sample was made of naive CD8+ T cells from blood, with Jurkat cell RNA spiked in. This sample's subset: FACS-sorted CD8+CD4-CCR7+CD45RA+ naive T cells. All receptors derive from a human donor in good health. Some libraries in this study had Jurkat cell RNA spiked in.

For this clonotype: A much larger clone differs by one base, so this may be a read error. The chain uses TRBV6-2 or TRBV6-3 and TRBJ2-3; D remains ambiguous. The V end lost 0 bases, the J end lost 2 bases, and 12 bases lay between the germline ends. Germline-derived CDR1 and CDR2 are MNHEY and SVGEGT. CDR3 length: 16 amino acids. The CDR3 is CASSYSYDKLTDTQYF. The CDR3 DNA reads TGTGCCAGCAGTTACTCGTATGACAAGCTCACAGATACGCAGTATTTT.

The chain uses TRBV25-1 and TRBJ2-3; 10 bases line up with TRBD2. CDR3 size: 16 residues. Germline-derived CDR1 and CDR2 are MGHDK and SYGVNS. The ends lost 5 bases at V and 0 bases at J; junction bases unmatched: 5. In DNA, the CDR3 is TGTGCCAGCAGTTTACAGCGGGGGGGGAGCACAGATACGCAGTATTTT. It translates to CASSLQRGGSTDTQYF.

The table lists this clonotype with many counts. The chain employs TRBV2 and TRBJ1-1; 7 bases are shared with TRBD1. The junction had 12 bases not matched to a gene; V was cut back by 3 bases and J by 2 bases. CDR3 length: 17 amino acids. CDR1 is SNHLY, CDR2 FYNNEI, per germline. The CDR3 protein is CASSEGPQGMVNTEAFF. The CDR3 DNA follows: TGTGCCAGCAGTGAGGGGCCACAGGGGATGGTTAACACTGAAGCTTTCTTT.

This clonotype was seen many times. CDR3 nucleotide sequence: TGTGCCAGCAGTTTATCACGCGGGGGGAGCTCCTACGAGCAGTACTTC. Translating gives CASSLSRGGSSYEQYF. V gene TRBV27 combines with J gene TRBJ2-7, with 8 bases that match TRBD2. Germline trimming cut 0 bases from V and 0 bases from J; bases unmatched to any gene: 4. The CDR3 contains 16 residues. Germline CDR1 MNHEY, CDR2 SMNVEV (reference sequence).

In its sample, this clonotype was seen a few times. CDR3 sequence: CASTPGVRTYEQYF. The CDR3 DNA follows: TGTGCCAGCACCCCTGGTGTTAGAACCTACGAGCAGTACTTC. The J gene is TRBJ2-7, the V gene TRBV7-9, with no clear D. The CDR3 sequence is 14 residues long. Germline-derived CDR1 and CDR2 are SEHNR and FQNEAQ (reference sequence). V was clipped by 7 bases and J by 2 bases, with 15 bases between them.

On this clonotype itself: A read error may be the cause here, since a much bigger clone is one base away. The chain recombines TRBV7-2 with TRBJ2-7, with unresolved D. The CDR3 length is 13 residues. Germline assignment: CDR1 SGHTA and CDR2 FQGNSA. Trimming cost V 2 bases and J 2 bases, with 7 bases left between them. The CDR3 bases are TGTGCCAGCAGCTTACCGCAGACCTACGAGCAGTACTTC. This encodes CASSLPQTYEQYF. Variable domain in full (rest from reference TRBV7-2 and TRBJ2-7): GAGVSQSPSNKVTEKGKDVELRCDPISGHTALYWYRQSLGQGLEFLIYFQGNSAPDKSGLPSDRFSAERTGGSVSTLTIQRTQQEDSAVYLCASSLPQTYEQYFGPGTRLTVT.

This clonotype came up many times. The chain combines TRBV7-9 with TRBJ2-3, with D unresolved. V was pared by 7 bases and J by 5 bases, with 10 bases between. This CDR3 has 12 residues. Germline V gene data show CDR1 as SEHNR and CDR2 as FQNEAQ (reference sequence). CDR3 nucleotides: TGTGCCAGCACCTTCCTTAGAGATACGCAGTATTTT. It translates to CASTFLRDTQYF.

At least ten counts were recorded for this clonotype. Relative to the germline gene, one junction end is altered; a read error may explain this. Here the CDR3 reads CASSAADVPEANF. Here the CDR3 DNA reads TGTGCCAGCAGTGCCGCGGACGTTCCGGAGGCAAACTTC. The rearrangement joins TRBV2 to TRBJ2-7, with a weak D call TRBD2 (5 bases). The V gene's germline CDR1 is SNHLY and CDR2 FYNNEI. The CDR3 covers 13 residues.

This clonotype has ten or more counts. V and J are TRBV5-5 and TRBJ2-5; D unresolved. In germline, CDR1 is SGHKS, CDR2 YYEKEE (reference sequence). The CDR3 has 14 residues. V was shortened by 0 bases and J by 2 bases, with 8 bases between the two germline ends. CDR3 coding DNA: TGTGCCAGCAGCTTGGACGTCGGACAAGAGACCCAGTACTTC. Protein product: CASSLDVGQETQYF.

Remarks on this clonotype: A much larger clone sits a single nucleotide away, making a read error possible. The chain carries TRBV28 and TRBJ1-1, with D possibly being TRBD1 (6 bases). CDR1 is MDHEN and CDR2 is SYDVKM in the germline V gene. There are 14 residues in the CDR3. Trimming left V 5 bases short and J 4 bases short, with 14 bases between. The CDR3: CASSPAGVGTEAFF. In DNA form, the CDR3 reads TGTGCCAGCAGTCCAGCAGGGGTCGGCACTGAAGCTTTCTTT.

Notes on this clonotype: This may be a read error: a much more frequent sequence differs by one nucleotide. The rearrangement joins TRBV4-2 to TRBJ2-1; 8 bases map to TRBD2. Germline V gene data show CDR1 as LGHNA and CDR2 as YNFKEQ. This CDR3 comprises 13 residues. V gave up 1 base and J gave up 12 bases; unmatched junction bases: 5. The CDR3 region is CASSQVSGTAQFF. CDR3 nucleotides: TGTGCCAGCAGCCAAGTTAGCGGGACGGCGCAGTTCTTC.

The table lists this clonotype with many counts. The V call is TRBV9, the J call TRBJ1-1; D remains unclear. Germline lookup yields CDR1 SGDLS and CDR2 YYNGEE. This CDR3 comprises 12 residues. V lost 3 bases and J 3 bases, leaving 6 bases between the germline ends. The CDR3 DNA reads TGTGCCAGCAGCGGGACGCACACTGAAGCTTTCTTT. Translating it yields CASSGTHTEAFF.

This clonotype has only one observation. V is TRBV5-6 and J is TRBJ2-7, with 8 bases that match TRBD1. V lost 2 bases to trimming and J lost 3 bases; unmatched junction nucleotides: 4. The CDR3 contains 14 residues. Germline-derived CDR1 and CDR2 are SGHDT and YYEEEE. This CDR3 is CASSFGTGLYEQYF. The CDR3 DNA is TGTGCCAGCAGCTTCGGGACAGGCCTCTACGAGCAGTACTTC.

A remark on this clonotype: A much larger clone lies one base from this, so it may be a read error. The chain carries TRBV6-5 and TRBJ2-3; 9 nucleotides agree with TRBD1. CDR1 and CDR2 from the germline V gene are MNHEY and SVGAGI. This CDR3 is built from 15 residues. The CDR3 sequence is CASGYRTGGTDTQYF. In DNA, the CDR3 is TGTGCCAGCGGTTACCGGACAGGGGGCACAGATACGCAGTATTTT.

The CDR3 sequence: CASRFQGNTEAFF. The CDR3 region has the DNA TGTGCCAGCAGATTTCAGGGGAACACTGAAGCTTTCTTT. The chain carries TRBV6-2 or TRBV6-3 and TRBJ1-1, with D maybe TRBD1 (5 bases). The CDR3 has 13 residues. Germline V gives CDR1 MNHEY, CDR2 SVGEGT. Trimming removed 6 bases at V and 1 base at J, with 9 bases between.

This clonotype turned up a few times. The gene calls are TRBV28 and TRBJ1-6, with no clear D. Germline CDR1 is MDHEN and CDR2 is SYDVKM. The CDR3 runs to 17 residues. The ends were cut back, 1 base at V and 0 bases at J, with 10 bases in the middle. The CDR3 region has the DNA TGTGCCAGCAGTTTATCCCAGACTATCTCCTATAATTCACCCCTCCACTTT. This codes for CASSLSQTISYNSPLHF. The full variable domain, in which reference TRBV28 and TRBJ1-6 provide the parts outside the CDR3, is DVKVTQSSRYLVKRTGEKVFLECVQDMDHENMFWYRQDPGLGLRLIYFSYDVKMKEKGDIPEGYSVSREKKERFSLILESASTNQTSMYLCASSLSQTISYNSPLHFGNGTRLTVT.

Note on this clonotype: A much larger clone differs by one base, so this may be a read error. The CDR3 bases are TGTGCCAGTAGGATGGCAAGTTCGAGCAATCAGCCCCAGCATTTT. Its translation: CASRMASSSNQPQHF. V is TRBV19 and J is TRBJ1-5, with no clear D. Germline loops: CDR1 LNHDA, CDR2 SQIVND (reference sequence). The CDR3 is made up of 15 amino acids. The germline V and J ends were trimmed by 6 bases and 1 base, with 13 bases remaining between them.

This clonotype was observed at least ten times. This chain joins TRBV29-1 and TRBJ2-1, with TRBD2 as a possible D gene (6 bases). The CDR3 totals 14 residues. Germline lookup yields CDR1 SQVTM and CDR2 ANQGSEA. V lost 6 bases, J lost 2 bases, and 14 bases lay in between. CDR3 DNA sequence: TGCAGCGTCGGCGGACTACCCCCCTACAATGAGCAGTTCTTC. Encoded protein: CSVGGLPPYNEQFF.

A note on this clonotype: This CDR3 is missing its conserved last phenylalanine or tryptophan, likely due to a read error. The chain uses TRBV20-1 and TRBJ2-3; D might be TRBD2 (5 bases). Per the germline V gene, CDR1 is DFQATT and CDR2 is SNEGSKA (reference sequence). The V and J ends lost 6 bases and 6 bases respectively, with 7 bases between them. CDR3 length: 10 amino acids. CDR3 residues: CSALVDTQYV. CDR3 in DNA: TGCAGTGCACTAGTGGATACGCAGTATGTA.

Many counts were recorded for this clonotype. As DNA, the CDR3 is TGTGCCAGCAGCCCGCGGGAGAACGGTTTAGATACGCAGTATTTT. Translation gives CASSPRENGLDTQYF. The chain combines TRBV4-2 with TRBJ2-3, with 7 bases that match TRBD2. V shed 4 bases, J shed 5 bases, and the junction held 9 bases outside the gene matches. This CDR3 is built from 15 residues. Germline assignment: CDR1 LGHNA and CDR2 YNFKEQ.

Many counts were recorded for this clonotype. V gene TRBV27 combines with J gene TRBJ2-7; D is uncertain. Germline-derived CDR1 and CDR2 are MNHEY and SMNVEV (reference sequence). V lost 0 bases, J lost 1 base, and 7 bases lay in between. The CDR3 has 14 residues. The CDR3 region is CASSLSGRSYEQYF. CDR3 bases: TGTGCCAGCAGTTTATCAGGGCGGTCCTACGAGCAGTACTTC.

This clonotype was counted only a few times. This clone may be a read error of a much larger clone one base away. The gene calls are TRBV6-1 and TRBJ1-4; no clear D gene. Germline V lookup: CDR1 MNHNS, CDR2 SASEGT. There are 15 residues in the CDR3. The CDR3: CASSEVSRMSETLFF. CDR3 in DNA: TGTGCCAGCAGTGAAGTTTCCAGGATGAGTGAAACACTGTTTTTT.